This TCR beta chain came from a study of shared clonotypes between healthy human individuals. Generated by immunoSEQ multiplex PCR, the TCRdb table keeps only in-frame clones and is missing some. Among hundreds of thousands of clones listed, 70% to 80% were seen once. This clone has only a few counts. Sequenced material: PBMCs. The clonotype was recovered from a woman aged 40 to 55 in good health. Some clones in this sample may be carry-over from other donors' samples.

CDR3 region: CAWSVPRLSYEQYF. The CDR3 region has the DNA TGTGCCTGGAGTGTACCCAGACTCTCATACGAGCAGTACTTC. The chain employs TRBV30 and TRBJ2-7; D not resolved. The CDR3 length is 14 residues. The V end was cut by 0 bases, the J end by 4 bases, with 13 bases between. From germline, CDR1 is GTSNPN and CDR2 SVGIG (reference sequence).